Listed here are 9 T cell receptor beta chains from one sample, sequenced in a study of blood T cell repertoires in COVID-19. Sequenced by immunoSEQ multiplex PCR; TCRdb stores in-frame clones only, minus some. The table has approximately 200,000 clones, approximately 80% seen once. Specimen: PBMCs or T cells enriched from blood (not recorded which). Every receptor here comes from a man aged 55 to 70 who had recovered from COVID-19.

The V and J genes are TRBV2 and TRBJ2-4; D call uncertain. The CDR3 covers 15 residues. V was cut by 3 bases and J by 0 bases, with 9 bases left in between. Per germline, CDR1 SNHLY and CDR2 FYNNEI. The CDR3 bases are TGTGCCAGCAGTGAGCAATCTATAGCCAAAAACATTCAGTACTTC. It yields the protein CASSEQSIAKNIQYF. The full variable domain, rest sourced from reference TRBV2 and TRBJ2-4, is EPEVTQTPSHQVTQMGQEVILRCVPISNHLYFYWYRQILGQKVEFLVSFYNNEISEKSEIFDDQFSVERPDGSNFTLKIRSTKLEDSAMYFCASSEQSIAKNIQYFGAGTRLSVL.

The V gene is TRBV5-8, the J gene TRBJ1-6; tentative D call: TRBD1 (5 bases). CDR1 SGHTS and CDR2 YDEGEE come from the germline V gene. This CDR3 is built from 13 residues. V lost 3 bases, J lost 8 bases, and 9 bases lay in between. The CDR3 spells CASSWTPYSPLHF. The CDR3 DNA follows: TGTGCCAGCAGCTGGACACCCTATTCACCCCTCCACTTT.

The chain is built from TRBV3-1 (or the pseudogene TRBV3-2) and TRBJ2-1, with D unclear. The CDR3 consists of 15 residues. V lost 0 bases and J lost 7, with 13 bases in between. CDR1 is LGHDT, CDR2 YNNKEL, per germline (reference sequence). CDR3 nucleotide sequence: TGTGCCAGCAGCCAAGATATGGTAGTAGTAAATGAGCAGTTCTTC. The encoded protein is CASSQDMVVVNEQFF.

This sequence joins TRBV25-1 and TRBJ2-1; 13 nucleotides align to TRBD2. Germline assignment: CDR1 MGHDK and CDR2 SYGVNS. V lost 10 bases and J lost 6; bases outside the gene matches: 9. The CDR3 consists of 15 residues. CDR3 sequence (DNA): TGTGCCACCGGACTAGCGGGGGCCTCCGGCAATGAGCAGTTCTTC. Protein: CATGLAGASGNEQFF.

The gene calls are TRBV7-9 and TRBJ1-2, with 8 positions matching TRBD1. J was trimmed by 6 bases and V by 5 bases; bases with no gene match: 8. CDR3 length equals 14 residues. CDR1 SEHNR and CDR2 FQNEAQ come from the germline V gene (reference sequence). CDR3 amino acids: CASSPGTGQDGYTF. The CDR3 coding sequence is TGTGCCAGCAGCCCCGGGACAGGACAGGATGGCTACACCTTC.

In its sample, this clone was seen once. The chain uses TRBV7-3 and TRBJ2-1, with D possibly TRBD1 on 5 matching bases. The germline V gene has CDR1 SGHTA and CDR2 FQGTGA. The CDR3 consists of 16 residues. The ends were cut back, 0 bases at V and 4 bases at J, with 13 bases in the middle. The chain's CDR3 is CASSLTAGLPYNEQFF. The CDR3 DNA is TGTGCCAGCAGCTTAACGGCAGGGCTACCTTACAATGAGCAGTTCTTC.

This chain uses TRBV10-3 with TRBJ2-1; TRBD2 matches 7 bases. The ends lost 2 bases at V and 7 bases at J; junction bases unmatched: 5. From germline, CDR1 is ENHRY and CDR2 SYGVKD. The CDR3 covers 14 residues. The DNA of the CDR3 is TGTGCCATCAGTGAGGGGGGGGATCGAAATGAGCAGTTCTTC. This codes for CAISEGGDRNEQFF.

The chain combines TRBV7-9 with TRBJ1-1; possible D gene TRBD1, 5 bases. Germline lookup yields CDR1 SEHNR and CDR2 FQNEAQ (reference sequence). The CDR3 runs to 14 residues. V was pared by 4 bases and J by 6 bases, with 15 bases between. The CDR3 nucleotides are TGTGCCAGCAGCTATGGGGGGGATTGGGCTGAAGCTTTCTTT. This gives the protein CASSYGGDWAEAFF.

Turning to this clone: The same CDR3 arises from other DNA sequences in this sample as well. The chain recombines TRBV10-2 with TRBJ2-7; 7 nucleotides line up with TRBD1. Looked up from germline, CDR1 is WSHSY and CDR2 is SAAADI. V dropped 0 bases and J dropped 4; count of bases not matched to a gene: 6. The CDR3 runs to 15 residues. Written as DNA, the CDR3 is TGCGCCAGCAGTGAGTCCTACAGGGGTTCTTACGAGCAGTACTTC. Its protein product is CASSESYRGSYEQYF.